This is a list of T cell receptor beta chains from one sample in a study of T-cell memory formation after mild COVID-19. Each CDR3 protein is one row after TCRdb ran MiXCR on the 5' RACE reads. The data show a few hundred thousand distinct CDR3 sequences, less than 9.5% seen once. The sequenced material came from PBMCs or a T cell subset sorted from them (not recorded which). Receptors were obtained from a man aged 18 to 35 who had mild COVID-19 (a few samples of this study predate the infection). Cell type and time point are not known. Each CDR3 is given with its conserved first and last residue. A D gene is named only where the DNA matches it firmly. Clone size is stated in some rows and not others, as once, few, many or a class when expanded.

size	V	D	J	DNA	CDR3
NA	TRBV7-2	NA	TRBJ1-6	TGTGCCAGCAGCTTCTCCCATTCACCCCTCCACTTT	CASSFSHSPLHF
NA	TRBV6-5	NA	TRBJ2-3	TGTGCCAGCAGCTCACGGATAACAGATACGCAGTATTTT	CASSSRITDTQYF
NA	TRBV5-1	TRBD1	TRBJ1-1	TGCGCCAGCAGACGACAGGGCGGAGGGAGCACTGAAGCTTTCTTT	CASRRQGGGSTEAFF
NA	TRBV10-3	NA	TRBJ2-1	TGTGCCATCAGTGAGTCGATCGGCGTCTCCTACAATGAGCAGTTCTTC	CAISESIGVSYNEQFF
NA	TRBV12-3/TRBV12-4	NA	TRBJ2-1	TGTGCCAGCAGTTTCTCGTTGGGGTTAAATGAGCAGTTCTTC	CASSFSLGLNEQFF
NA	TRBV29-1	NA	TRBJ1-1	TGCAGCGTGGGTACAACATTAGCGGGGCCTGAAGCTTTCTTT	CSVGTTLAGPEAFF
NA	TRBV6-2/TRBV6-3	NA	TRBJ1-2	TGTGCCAGCAGCCTGACCGACACTAACTATGGCTACACCTTC	CASSLTDTNYGYTF
NA	TRBV10-3	NA	TRBJ2-3	TGTGCCATCAGTGGGCCCACAGATACGCAGTATTTT	CAISGPTDTQYF
once	TRBV7-2	NA	TRBJ2-4	TGTGCCAGCAGCTCGGGGTTCGCCAAAAACATTCAGTACTTC	CASSSGFAKNIQYF
many	TRBV7-2	NA	TRBJ1-4	TGTGCCAGCAGCTTATTCGTGGGTGAAAAACTGTTTTTT	CASSLFVGEKLFF
many	TRBV20-1	NA	TRBJ2-5	TGCAGTGCTAGCCCGGCGAAAGGGCGTACGGAGACCCAGTACTTC	CSASPAKGRTETQYF
NA	TRBV6-5	TRBD1	TRBJ2-1	TGTGCCAGCAGTTACCGGCGGACAGGGCAGAACAATGAGCAGTTCTTC	CASSYRRTGQNNEQFF
NA	TRBV24-1	NA	TRBJ2-5	TGTGCCACCAGTGTAGGCACTCCAGAGACCCAGTACTTC	CATSVGTPETQYF
few	TRBV19	NA	TRBJ2-5	TGTGCCAGTAGTATCTCCGGGACACCCCTTCAAGAGACCCAGTACTTC	CASSISGTPLQETQYF
few	TRBV7-9	TRBD1	TRBJ2-5	TGTGCCAGCAGCTTAGCCAAGACAGGGGGAAAAGAGACCCAGTACTTC	CASSLAKTGGKETQYF
many	TRBV11-2	NA	TRBJ2-1	TGTGCCAGCAGCTGGGACCAATACAATGAGCAGTTCTTC	CASSWDQYNEQFF
few	TRBV7-2	TRBD1	TRBJ2-3	TGTGCCAGCAGCCCCCAGACAGGGCCCACAGATACGCAGTATTTT	CASSPQTGPTDTQYF
many	TRBV7-2	NA	TRBJ2-5	TGTGCCAGCAGTCTGGGCAGGGAGTACCAAGAGACCCAGTACTTC	CASSLGREYQETQYF
few	TRBV4-1	NA	TRBJ2-4	TGCGCCAGCAGCCAACTAGGACTAGCCAAAAACATTCAGTACTTC	CASSQLGLAKNIQYF
NA	TRBV9	NA	TRBJ2-1	TGTGCCAGCAGCACGCGACAGTACAATGAGCAGTTCTTC	CASSTRQYNEQFF
few	TRBV29-1	TRBD1	TRBJ2-1	TGCAGCGTTGGCGTGGGGACAGGTGCCGATGAGCAGTTCTTC	CSVGVGTGADEQFF
NA	TRBV25-1	NA	TRBJ1-5	TGTGCCAGCAGTGACTCCCGTGGGCCCCAGCATTTT	CASSDSRGPQHF
NA	TRBV5-1	NA	TRBJ2-4	TGCGCCAGCAGCTTGGCGGCAGGCGGGCAAAACATTCAGTACTTC	CASSLAAGGQNIQYF
NA	TRBV30	NA	TRBJ2-2	TGTGCCTGGGAGGGTCACGGGGAGCTGTTTTTT	CAWEGHGELFF
NA	TRBV27	NA	TRBJ1-5	TGTGCCAGCAGTCTGGACAGTGATCAGCCCCAGCATTTT	CASSLDSDQPQHF
NA	TRBV15	TRBD1	TRBJ2-5	TGTGCCACCAGCAGAGATAGGGACAGGGGTCGCCAAGAGACCCAGTACTTC	CATSRDRDRGRQETQYF
NA	TRBV5-1	TRBD2	TRBJ2-2	TGCGCCAGCAGAGAGCTAGCGGGGGACACCGGGGAGCTGTTTTTT	CASRELAGDTGELFF
many	TRBV4-1	TRBD1	TRBJ2-7	TGCGCCAGCAGCCCTTGGGACAGCTACGAGCAGTACTTC	CASSPWDSYEQYF
few	TRBV12-3/TRBV12-4	TRBD2	TRBJ2-1	TGTGCCAGCAGTGTTAGCGGGGGGGCGAATGAGCAGTTCTTC	CASSVSGGANEQFF
few	TRBV25-1	NA	TRBJ2-2	TGTGCCAGCAGTGCTGCAGAAACGAACACCGGGGAGCTGTTTTTT	CASSAAETNTGELFF
few	TRBV7-2	TRBD1	TRBJ1-6	TGTGCCAGCAGCCCGTGGACAGGGAATAATTCACCCCTCCACTTT	CASSPWTGNNSPLHF
many	TRBV11-2	NA	TRBJ2-3	TGTGCCAGCAGCCCAGACAACACAGATACGCAGTATTTT	CASSPDNTDTQYF
NA	TRBV7-2	NA	TRBJ2-3	TGTGCCAGCAGCTCATGGGGCCGAGGGCCACCAACAGATACGCAGTATTTT	CASSSWGRGPPTDTQYF
NA	TRBV5-4	NA	TRBJ1-1	TGTGCCAGCAGCATATCCCAGGGGAACACTGAAGCTTTCTTT	CASSISQGNTEAFF
few	TRBV15	NA	TRBJ1-5	TGTGCCACCAGCAGAGATACGTACCGTCAGCCCCAGCATTTT	CATSRDTYRQPQHF
NA	TRBV6-4	TRBD1	TRBJ2-1	TGTGCCAGCAGTGACTCGGCAGGGGGCTTCGTGCAGTTCTTC	CASSDSAGGFVQFF
many	TRBV2	NA	TRBJ2-4	TGTGCCAGCAGTGAGGACAGAAACATTCAGTACTTC	CASSEDRNIQYF
NA	TRBV4-1	NA	TRBJ2-5	TGCGCCAGCAGCGACATACAAGGGGAGGAAGAGACCCAGTACTTC	CASSDIQGEEETQYF
NA	TRBV4-3	NA	TRBJ1-2	TGCGCCAGCAGCCAAGATGAGGGCCAGGGCGGTTATGGCTACACCTTC	CASSQDEGQGGYGYTF
few	TRBV6-5	NA	TRBJ1-3	TGTGCCAGCCAAGAGGCAGGGTCCCTCTCTGGAAACACCATATATTTT	CASQEAGSLSGNTIYF
many	TRBV12-3/TRBV12-4	NA	TRBJ2-5	TGTGCCAGCAGTTTAAACTGGATACAAGAGACCCAGTACTTC	CASSLNWIQETQYF
many	TRBV5-1	NA	TRBJ2-7	TGCGCCAGCAGCCGGCCGGGGGCAGAGAGCTACGAGCAGTACTTC	CASSRPGAESYEQYF